These 32 T cell receptor beta chains were all obtained from the same sample, sequenced in a study of PD-1 blockade in classical Hodgkin lymphoma. Following autologous stem cell transplantation, relapse occurred in every patient, and exposure to brentuximab vedotin varied. The data were produced by immunoSEQ multiplex PCR, yet TCRdb's version contains in-frame clones alone and is incomplete. Among approximately 99,000 clones listed, 80% to 90% were seen once. This material consisted of peripheral blood mononuclear cells (PBMCs), taken before the second cycle of nivolumab. Every receptor here comes from a human donor with classical Hodgkin lymphoma.

CDR3 region: CASAPLTGTGELFF. DNA of the CDR3: TGTGCCAGCGCTCCTCTGACGGGGACCGGGGAGCTGTTTTTT. The chain uses TRBV6-1 and TRBJ2-2; D is perhaps TRBD2 (5 bases). This CDR3 is built from 14 residues. Trimming pared 8 bases from V and 5 bases from J, leaving 15 bases between. Per the germline V gene, CDR1 is MNHNS and CDR2 is SASEGT.

The rearrangement links TRBV6-6 to TRBJ2-5, with unresolved D. The CDR3 contains 16 residues. Trimming stripped 6 bases from V and 5 bases from J, with 22 bases between. Germline CDR1 reads MNHNY; CDR2 reads SVGAGI (reference sequence). The CDR3 region has the DNA TGTGCCAGCAGACCCCCCTCCTCTAGGGCCGGCGAGACCCAGTACTTC. Amino acids: CASRPPSSRAGETQYF.

The chain recombines TRBV6-5 with TRBJ2-7, with 7 bases lining up with TRBD1. There are 13 residues in the CDR3. Germline V gene data show CDR1 as MNHEY and CDR2 as SVGAGI. With 5 bases clipped from V and 3 bases from J, the junction kept 4 bases outside the gene matches. CDR3 nucleotide sequence: TGTGCCAGCAGTCGACAGGGTAACTACGAGCAGTACTTC. This codes for CASSRQGNYEQYF.

This clone was recorded once. The V gene is TRBV7-6, the J gene TRBJ2-2, with TRBD1 as a possible D gene (6 bases). The germline gives CDR1 SGHVS, CDR2 FNYEAQ. V lost 5 bases to trimming and J lost 3 bases, with 13 bases between them. This CDR3 has 15 residues. The CDR3 DNA sequence: TGTGCCAGCAGCCTCCAGGGGAGTTACACCGGGGAGCTGTTTTTT. Protein sequence: CASSLQGSYTGELFF.

On this clone itself: One junction end disagrees with the germline gene, perhaps due to a read error. The gene calls are TRBV2 and TRBJ2-1; D remains ambiguous. The CDR3 length is 15 residues. CDR1 and CDR2 from the germline V gene are SNHLY and FYNNEI. DNA for the CDR3: TGTGCCAGCAGTAAAGCCCCCTGGTCAGCGCCAGAGCAGTTCTTC. Residues: CASSKAPWSAPEQFF.

This clone occurred once. The chain joins TRBV11-2 to TRBJ2-3; D not certain. The CDR3 covers 13 residues. The germline gives CDR1 SGHAT, CDR2 FQNNGV. V was trimmed by 5 bases and J by 2 bases, leaving 8 bases between them. CDR3 sequence reads: CASSPRYTDTQYF. The CDR3 DNA sequence: TGTGCCAGCAGCCCCCGCTACACAGATACGCAGTATTTT. The full variable domain, its missing parts supplied by reference TRBV11-2 and TRBJ2-3, is EAGVAQSPRYKIIEKRQSVAFWCNPISGHATLYWYQQILGQGPKLLIQFQNNGVVDDSQLPKDRFSAERLKGVDSTLKIQPAKLEDSAVYLCASSPRYTDTQYFGPGTRLTVL.

The chain combines TRBV7-6 with TRBJ2-7; tentative D call: TRBD2 (6 bases). V was cut by 0 bases and J by 4 bases, with 7 bases left in between. The CDR3 covers 13 residues. The V gene's germline CDR1 is SGHVS and CDR2 FNYEAQ. CDR3 loop: CASSLAGRYEQYF. CDR3 in DNA: TGTGCCAGCAGCTTAGCGGGGAGGTACGAGCAGTACTTC.

In its sample, this clone was seen once. The gene calls are TRBV10-3 and TRBJ1-1; maybe TRBD1 (5 bases). The CDR3 runs 13 residues. Germline lookup yields CDR1 ENHRY and CDR2 SYGVKD. V lost 4 bases and J lost 4, with 10 bases in between. The CDR3 protein is CAISGRGRTEAFF. CDR3 in DNA: TGTGCCATCAGTGGTCGGGGACGCACTGAAGCTTTCTTT.

DNA of the CDR3: TGTGCCAGCATGGAAGGAAGTGGAAACACCATATATTTT. Translated, it gives CASMEGSGNTIYF. The chain employs TRBV25-1 and TRBJ1-3, with D unresolved. CDR1 is MGHDK, CDR2 SYGVNS, per germline. This CDR3 comprises 13 residues. The germline V and J ends were trimmed by 7 bases and 3 bases, with 10 bases remaining between them.

The V and J genes are TRBV5-6 and TRBJ2-1; D tentatively fits TRBD1 or TRBD2 (5 bases each). CDR1 and CDR2 from the germline V gene are SGHDT and YYEEEE. This CDR3 region has 16 residues. V lost 2 bases to trimming and J lost 4 bases, with 16 bases between them. CDR3 amino acids: CASSLGAIPGYNEQFF. CDR3 bases: TGTGCCAGCAGCTTAGGGGCCATTCCGGGGTACAATGAGCAGTTCTTC.

The rearrangement links TRBV28 to TRBJ1-1; D might be TRBD1 (5 bases). Trimming cost V 5 bases and J 1 base, with 23 bases left between them. From germline, CDR1 is MDHEN and CDR2 SYDVKM. The CDR3 consists of 18 residues. The CDR3 is CASSPTFGDPLPNTEAFF. For the CDR3, the DNA is TGTGCCAGCAGTCCCACCTTCGGGGACCCCCTCCCGAACACTGAAGCTTTCTTT.

The V call is TRBV28, the J call TRBJ1-4, with no clear D. CDR1 and CDR2 (germline): MDHEN, SYDVKM. Trimming took 3 bases from V and 0 from J, leaving 5 bases between them. This CDR3 is 14 amino acids long. The CDR3 loop reads CASSFGSTNEKLFF. The CDR3 DNA reads as TGTGCCAGCAGTTTTGGGTCAACTAATGAAAAACTGTTTTTT.

V gene TRBV19 combines with J gene TRBJ2-1; D could derive from TRBD1 or TRBD2 (5 bases each). This CDR3 has 14 residues. In germline, CDR1 is LNHDA, CDR2 SQIVND (reference sequence). V was clipped by 6 bases and J by 8 bases, with 17 bases between them. The CDR3, as DNA: TGTGCCAGTAGCGCACCTCGGGACCGTTATGAGCAGTTCTTC. It encodes CASSAPRDRYEQFF.

The chain has TRBV9 and TRBJ2-7; possible D gene TRBD2, 6 bases. The CDR3 contains 16 residues. The germline V gene has CDR1 SGDLS and CDR2 YYNGEE. The ends were cut back, 3 bases at V and 2 bases at J, with 18 bases in the middle. The CDR3 nucleotides are TGTGCCAGCAGCGCCTCGGGGACTTACACGCCCTACGAGCAGTACTTC. Its translation: CASSASGTYTPYEQYF.

This sequence joins TRBV6-4 and TRBJ2-3; the D is unclear. This CDR3 has 18 amino acids. The V gene's germline CDR1 is MRHNA and CDR2 SNTAGT. V gave up 2 bases and J gave up 1 base, with 19 bases separating them. Here the CDR3 DNA reads TGTGCCAGCAGTGACGGCCTCCACCTGGACCCTCGCACAGATACGCAGTATTTT. It translates to CASSDGLHLDPRTDTQYF.

This clone was counted a few times. The rearrangement uses TRBV6-6 and TRBJ2-4; D is unresolved. This CDR3 region has 12 residues. The V and J ends lost 6 bases and 1 base respectively, with 4 bases between them. Per the germline V gene, CDR1 is MNHNY and CDR2 is SVGAGI (reference sequence). CDR3 sequence: CASSVAKNIQYF. The CDR3 nucleotides read TGTGCCAGCAGCGTGGCCAAAAACATTCAGTACTTC.

The rearrangement links TRBV5-6 to TRBJ2-2, with 14 positions matching TRBD2. The V segment lost 5 bases and the J segment 4 bases; nucleotides outside the gene matches: 7. The CDR3 consists of 17 residues. Germline CDR1 is SGHDT and CDR2 is YYEEEE. CDR3 nucleotide sequence: TGTGCCAGCAGTCCGACTAGCGGGAGGGAGGGCACCGGGGAGCTGTTTTTT. Its translation: CASSPTSGREGTGELFF. Full variable domain (missing parts from reference TRBV5-6 and TRBJ2-2): DAGVTQSPTHLIKTRGQQVTLRCSPKSGHDTVSWYQQALGQGPQFIFQYYEEEERQRGNFPDRFSGHQFPNYSSELNVNALLLGDSALYLCASSPTSGREGTGELFFGEGSRLTVL.

This chain uses TRBV7-2 with TRBJ2-2; 8 bases are a match to TRBD1. From germline, CDR1 is SGHTA and CDR2 FQGNSA. This CDR3 region has 16 residues. The trim removed 2 bases at V and 2 bases at J, leaving 4 bases unmatched. DNA for the CDR3: TGTGCCAGCAGCTTAAACACAGGGGGTAACACCGGGGAGCTGTTTTTT. This translates into CASSLNTGGNTGELFF. Based on the CDR3 plus reference TRBV7-2 and TRBJ2-2, the full variable domain is GAGVSQSPSNKVTEKGKDVELRCDPISGHTALYWYRQSLGQGLEFLIYFQGNSAPDKSGLPSDRFSAERTGGSVSTLTIQRTQQEDSAVYLCASSLNTGGNTGELFFGEGSRLTVL.

This clone appeared a single time. The chain links TRBV10-3 to TRBJ2-2; the D gene is possibly TRBD2 (6 bases). Between the trimmed V and J ends, which lost 1 base and 4 bases, there was a span of 13 bases. The CDR3 totals 16 residues. Germline V gene data show CDR1 as ENHRY and CDR2 as SYGVKD. The CDR3 coding sequence is TGTGCCATCAGTGAGTTCCGGGGGATTTCCACCGGGGAGCTGTTTTTT. It encodes CAISEFRGISTGELFF.

This chain links TRBV10-2 with TRBJ2-7; tentatively, D is TRBD1 or TRBD2 (5 bases each). V lost 6 bases and J 4 bases, leaving 16 bases between the germline ends. Per germline, CDR1 WSHSY and CDR2 SAAADI. The CDR3 contains 14 residues. CDR3 coding DNA: TGCGCCAGCAGGGAAGGGACCTTTGATTACGAGCAGTACTTC. Translating gives CASREGTFDYEQYF.

This chain joins TRBV15 and TRBJ2-1; D call uncertain. CDR3 length: 14 residues. Germline V gene data show CDR1 as LNHNV and CDR2 as YYDKDF (reference sequence). The V end was cut by 1 base, the J end by 6 bases, with 10 bases between. CDR3 amino acids: CATSRGVPGNEQFF. Here the CDR3 DNA reads TGTGCCACCAGCAGAGGGGTCCCCGGCAATGAGCAGTTCTTC. Full variable domain (outside the CDR3, taken from reference TRBV15 and TRBJ2-1): DAMVIQNPRYQVTQFGKPVTLSCSQTLNHNVMYWYQQKSSQAPKLLFHYYDKDFNNEADTPDNFQSRRPNTSFCFLDIRSPGLGDTAMYLCATSRGVPGNEQFFGPGTRLTVL.

V is TRBV5-4 and J is TRBJ1-1, with D perhaps TRBD1 (6 bases). The CDR3 contains 15 residues. V was clipped by 4 bases and J by 1 base, with 14 bases between them. Germline CDR1 SGHNT, CDR2 YYREEE (reference sequence). The CDR3 region is CASSAATGPNTEAFF. CDR3 nucleotide sequence: TGTGCCAGCAGCGCGGCGACAGGACCGAACACTGAAGCTTTCTTT.

The rearrangement uses TRBV28 and TRBJ1-1, with 8 bases identical to TRBD1. The CDR3 spans 15 residues. Germline V gene data show CDR1 as MDHEN and CDR2 as SYDVKM. Germline trimming cut 5 bases from V and 1 base from J; bases unmatched to any gene: 6. CDR3 loop: CASSGRGRGNTEAFF. The DNA of the CDR3 is TGTGCCAGCAGTGGCAGGGGGCGCGGGAACACTGAAGCTTTCTTT.

The gene calls are TRBV29-1 and TRBJ2-1, with 9 bases that match TRBD1. With V trimmed by 5 bases and J by 6 bases, 11 bases remained unmatched. The CDR3 is made up of 15 amino acids. CDR1 is SQVTM and CDR2 is ANQGSEA in the germline V gene. The CDR3 nucleotides are TGCAGCGTTTCCCGGGGACAGGGTCTCGGCAATGAGCAGTTCTTC. Translated, it gives CSVSRGQGLGNEQFF.

The J gene is TRBJ2-1, the V gene TRBV6-1, with a possible D match to TRBD2 (7 bases). V lost 4 bases and J lost 0, with 13 bases in between. The CDR3 consists of 16 residues. CDR1 MNHNS and CDR2 SASEGT come from the germline V gene. CDR3 DNA sequence: TGTGCCAGCAGTGGGAAGGCGGGGGCCTCCTACAATGAGCAGTTCTTC. It codes for CASSGKAGASYNEQFF.

The chain recombines TRBV7-9 with TRBJ2-7; 14 bases match TRBD2. Trimming removed 5 bases from V and 6 bases from J; junction bases left unmatched: 6. CDR1 and CDR2 from the germline V gene are SEHNR and FQNEAQ (reference sequence). There are 15 residues in the CDR3. CDR3 sequence: CASSPQGLAGVEQYF. CDR3 bases: TGTGCCAGCAGCCCCCAGGGACTAGCGGGAGTCGAGCAGTACTTC.

The rearrangement uses TRBV4-2 and TRBJ2-7; the match to TRBD2 covers 8 bases. V lost 4 bases, J lost 6 bases, and 5 bases stayed unmatched. Germline CDR1 is LGHNA and CDR2 is YNFKEQ. The CDR3 has 13 amino acids. For the CDR3, the DNA is TGTGCCAGCAGCCCGGGACTAGTAGGCGAGCAGTACTTC. Protein: CASSPGLVGEQYF.

The rearrangement uses TRBV28 and TRBJ1-4; possible D gene TRBD1, 5 bases. Germline assignment: CDR1 MDHEN and CDR2 SYDVKM. The CDR3 is 11 residues long. The V gene lost 8 bases and the J gene lost 7 bases, with 8 bases spanning the gap. Here the CDR3 DNA reads TGTGCCAGCTACAGGTCTGAAAAACTGTTTTTT. Its protein is CASYRSEKLFF.

This chain links TRBV19 with TRBJ1-1; TRBD1 matches at 8 bases. V lost 6 bases, J lost 3 bases, and 6 bases stayed unmatched. CDR3 length: 14 amino acids. Germline-derived CDR1 and CDR2 are LNHDA and SQIVND (reference sequence). The CDR3 is CASSPQGADTEAFF. The CDR3 bases are TGTGCCAGTAGCCCTCAGGGGGCAGACACTGAAGCTTTCTTT.

Only a few counts were recorded for this clone. The V call is TRBV5-1, the J call TRBJ1-6; D may be TRBD1 (6 bases). Germline assignment: CDR1 SGHRS and CDR2 YFSETQ. Trimming pared 4 bases from V and 4 bases from J, leaving 12 bases between. This CDR3 has 15 residues. For the CDR3, the DNA is TGCGCCAGCAGCCAGACAGGACCTTATAATTCACCCCTCCACTTT. Protein: CASSQTGPYNSPLHF.

This sequence joins TRBV5-1 and TRBJ1-5, with no clear D. The germline CDR1 and CDR2 sequences are SGHRS and YFSETQ. V dropped 4 bases and J dropped 0 bases, with 11 bases sitting between them. The CDR3 covers 15 residues. CDR3 nucleotides: TGCGCCAGCAGCCTGGACGGTTATAGCAATCAGCCCCAGCATTTT. Translating it yields CASSLDGYSNQPQHF.

This clone has a handful of counts. The gene calls are TRBV11-2 and TRBJ2-2, with unresolved D. The V end lost 0 bases, the J end lost 4 bases, and 3 bases lay between the germline ends. The CDR3 covers 13 residues. Germline V lookup: CDR1 SGHAT, CDR2 FQNNGV. In nucleotides, the CDR3 is TGTGCCAGCAGCTTAGACCCCACCGGGGAGCTGTTTTTT. Residues: CASSLDPTGELFF.